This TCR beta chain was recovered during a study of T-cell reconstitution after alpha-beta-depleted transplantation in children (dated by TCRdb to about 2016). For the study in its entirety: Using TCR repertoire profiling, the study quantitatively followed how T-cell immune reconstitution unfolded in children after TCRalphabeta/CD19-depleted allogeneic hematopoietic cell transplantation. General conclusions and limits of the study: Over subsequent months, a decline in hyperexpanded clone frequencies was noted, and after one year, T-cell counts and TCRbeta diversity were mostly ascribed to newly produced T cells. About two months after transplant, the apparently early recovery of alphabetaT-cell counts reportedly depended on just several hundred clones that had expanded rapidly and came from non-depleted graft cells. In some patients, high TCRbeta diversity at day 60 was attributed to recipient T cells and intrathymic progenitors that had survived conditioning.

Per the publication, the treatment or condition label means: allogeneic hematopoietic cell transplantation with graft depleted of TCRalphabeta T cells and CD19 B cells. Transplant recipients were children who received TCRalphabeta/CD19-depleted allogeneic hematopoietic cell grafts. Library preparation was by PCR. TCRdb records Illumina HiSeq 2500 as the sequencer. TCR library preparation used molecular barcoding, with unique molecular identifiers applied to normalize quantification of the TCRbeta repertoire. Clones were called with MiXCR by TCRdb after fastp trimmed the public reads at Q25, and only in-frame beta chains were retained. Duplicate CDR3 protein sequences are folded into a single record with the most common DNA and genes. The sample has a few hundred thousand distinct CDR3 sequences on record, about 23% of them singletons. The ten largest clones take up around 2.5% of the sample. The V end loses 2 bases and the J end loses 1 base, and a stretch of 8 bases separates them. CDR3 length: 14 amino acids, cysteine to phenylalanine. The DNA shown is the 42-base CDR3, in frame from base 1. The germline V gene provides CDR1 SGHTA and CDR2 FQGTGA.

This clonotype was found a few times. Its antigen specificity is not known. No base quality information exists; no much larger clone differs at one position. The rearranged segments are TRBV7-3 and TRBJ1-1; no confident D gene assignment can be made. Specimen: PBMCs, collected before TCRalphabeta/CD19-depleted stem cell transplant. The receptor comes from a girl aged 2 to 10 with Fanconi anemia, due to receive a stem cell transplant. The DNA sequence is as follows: TGTGCCAGCAGCTTAGGCAGCCCGAACACTGAAGCTTTCTTT. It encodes CASSLGSPNTEAFF.